This TCR beta chain is from a study of type 1 regulatory T cells. From the reads, TCRdb called clonotypes with MiXCR, one entry per CDR3 protein. The table lists 90,000 to 100,000 distinct CDR3 sequences, 25% to 40% of them singletons, with around 2.2% in the top ten. V dropped 4 bases and J dropped 0 bases, with 10 bases sitting between them. CDR1 and CDR2 (germline): SGHRS, YFSETQ. CDR3 length equals 14 residues. The sequence came from a human donor in good health. The genes are TRBV5-1 and TRBJ2-5; D is undetermined. Sequencing was performed on CD4+ T cells, either the whole sample or a sorted fraction (not recorded which). The CDR3 DNA is TGCGCCAGCAGCCTCGGAATGGACCAAGAGACCCAGTACTTC. As protein: CASSLGMDQETQYF.